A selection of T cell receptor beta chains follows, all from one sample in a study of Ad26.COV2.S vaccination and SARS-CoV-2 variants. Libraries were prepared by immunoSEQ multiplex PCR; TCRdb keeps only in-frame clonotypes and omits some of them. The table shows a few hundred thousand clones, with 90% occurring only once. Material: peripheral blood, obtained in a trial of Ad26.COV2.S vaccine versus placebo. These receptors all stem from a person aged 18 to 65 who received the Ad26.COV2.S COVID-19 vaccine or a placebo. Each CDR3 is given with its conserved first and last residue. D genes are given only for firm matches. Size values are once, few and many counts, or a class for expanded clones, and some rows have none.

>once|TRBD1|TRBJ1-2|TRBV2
TGTGCCAGCAGGGACAGGGCGAACTATGGCTACACCTTC
CASRDRANYGYTF
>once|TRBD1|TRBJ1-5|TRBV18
TGTGCCAGCTCACCGCGCACAGGGGACAATCAGCCCCAGCATTTT
CASSPRTGDNQPQHF
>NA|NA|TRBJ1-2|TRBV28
TGTGCCAGCAAGAGGAATGGCTACACCTTC
CASKRNGYTF
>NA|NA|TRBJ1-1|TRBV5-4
TGTGCCAGCAGCTTTGCGGGGAACACTGAAGCTTTCTTT
CASSFAGNTEAFF
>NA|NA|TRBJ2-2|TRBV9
TGTGCCAGCAGCTCTGGAAGGGGACCGGGAACGAACACCGGGGAGCTGTTTTTT
CASSSGRGPGTNTGELFF
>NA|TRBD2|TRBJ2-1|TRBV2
TGTGCCAGCAGCCAACGACTAGCGGGAGACCGGGATGAGCAGTTCTTC
CASSQRLAGDRDEQFF
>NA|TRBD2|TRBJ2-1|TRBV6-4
TGTGCCGAGATTGGGCTAGCGGTCGACTCCTACAATGAGCAGTTCTTC
CAEIGLAVDSYNEQFF
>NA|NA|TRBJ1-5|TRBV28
TGTGCCAGCCGGACAGAACGATATCAGCCCCAGCATTTT
CASRTERYQPQHF
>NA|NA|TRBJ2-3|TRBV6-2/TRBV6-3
TGTGCCAGCAGCTTTCCGGGGCCCACAGATACGCAGTATTTT
CASSFPGPTDTQYF
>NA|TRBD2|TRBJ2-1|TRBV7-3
TGTGCCAGCAGCTTAACGACGACTAGCGGGAGCGATGAGCAGTTCTTC
CASSLTTTSGSDEQFF
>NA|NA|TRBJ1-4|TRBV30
TGTGCCTGGACAGGGGACCTACCTAATGAAAAACTGTTTTTT
CAWTGDLPNEKLFF